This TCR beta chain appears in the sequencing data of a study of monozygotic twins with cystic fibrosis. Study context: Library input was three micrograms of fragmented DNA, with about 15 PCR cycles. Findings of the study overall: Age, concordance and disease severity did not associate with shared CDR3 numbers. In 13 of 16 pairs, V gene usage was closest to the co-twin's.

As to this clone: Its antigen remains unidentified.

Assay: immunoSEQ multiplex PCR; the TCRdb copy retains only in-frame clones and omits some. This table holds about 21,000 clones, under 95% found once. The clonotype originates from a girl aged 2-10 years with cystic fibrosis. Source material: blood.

The CDR3, as DNA: TGTGCCTGGAGTGTGGTAAGGCGGGAGAGGAGCTACGAGCAGTACTTC. This translates into CAWSVVRRERSYEQYF. The chain couples TRBV30 to TRBJ2-7, with TRBD2 matching over 7 bases. After removal of 0 bases from V and 3 bases from J, the junction contained 11 bases not matched to a gene. In germline, CDR1 is GTSNPN, CDR2 SVGIG (reference sequence). CDR3 size: 16 residues.